This is a list of T cell receptor beta chains from one sample in a study of Graves' ophthalmopathy and Graves' hyperthyroidism. Each CDR3 protein gets one entry after TCRdb re-called the multiplex PCR reads with MiXCR. The table shows some 1.1 million distinct CDR3 sequences, with approximately 35% occurring only once. The sample was peripheral blood or thyroid tissue (not recorded which). The receptor set was obtained from an adult man with Graves' hyperthyroidism. The CDR3 runs from the conserved cysteine through the conserved F or W. Each record gives: V gene, J gene, D gene, clone size, CDR3 DNA, CDR3 protein. D genes are given only for firm matches. The size field is filled for only some rows; it gives once, few, many or a size class.

TRBV20-1,TRBJ2-5,TRBD2,.,TGCAGTGCACTGCGGGGGACCAAAGAGACCCAGTACTTC,CSALRGTKETQYF
TRBV29-1,TRBJ2-2,.,.,TGCAGCGTTGGGGCAGGCCTGAACACCGGGGAGCTGTTTTTT,CSVGAGLNTGELFF
TRBV12-3/TRBV12-4,TRBJ2-2,.,few,TGTGCCAGCAGAATGGGGACCGGGGAGCTGTTTTTT,CASRMGTGELFF
TRBV19,TRBJ1-6,.,many,TGTGCCAGGACCGGCTCCTATAATTCACCCCTCCACTTT,CARTGSYNSPLHF
TRBV27,TRBJ2-7,TRBD2,.,TGTGCCAGCAGTGCAGACGTTAGCGGGAGGTTCTACGAGCAGTACTTC,CASSADVSGRFYEQYF
TRBV7-8,TRBJ2-5,TRBD1,.,TGTGCCAGCAGCTCCGGAAACAGGGGGCGCGGGGAGACCCAGTACTTC,CASSSGNRGRGETQYF
TRBV2,TRBJ2-2,TRBD2,few,TGTGCCAGCAGTGGGCGGCTAGCGGATTCTAACACCGGGGAGCTGTTTTTT,CASSGRLADSNTGELFF
TRBV4-1,TRBJ2-7,.,many,TGCGCCAGCAGCCAAGAGATCCAGTACGAGCAGTACTTC,CASSQEIQYEQYF
TRBV19,TRBJ1-5,.,once,TGTGCCAGCAGTAGGGACGGCGCCCCGGGGCAGCCCCAGCATTTT,CASSRDGAPGQPQHF
TRBV29-1,TRBJ1-2,.,many,TGCAGCGTTGAAGATCATTACCAACTTGGCTACACCTTC,CSVEDHYQLGYTF
TRBV7-8,TRBJ1-1,.,many,TGTGCCAGCAGCCCAAGGACCCTGAACACTGAAGCTTTCTTT,CASSPRTLNTEAFF
TRBV10-3,TRBJ1-5,.,many,TGTGCCATCAGTGAGCACGGTAGCAATCAGCCCCAGCATTTT,CAISEHGSNQPQHF
TRBV9,TRBJ2-5,.,.,TGTGCCAGCAGCGCCCGACAAACTCTAGGAGGCCCCCACCAAGAGACCCAGTACTTC,CASSARQTLGGPHQETQYF
TRBV7-9,TRBJ2-7,.,.,TGTGCCAGCTTAAGATCCGGGACCCGAGGTGACGAGCAGTACTTC,CASLRSGTRGDEQYF
TRBV24-1,TRBJ2-2,TRBD1,few,TGTGCCACCAAAAGGGGGCACACCGGGGAGCTGTTTTTT,CATKRGHTGELFF
TRBV7-9,TRBJ2-5,TRBD2,few,TGTGCCAGCAGCTTGCGGGGGGAACAAGAGACCCAGTACTTC,CASSLRGEQETQYF
TRBV29-1,TRBJ2-7,TRBD1,.,TGCAGCGTTGAAGGTCGAGGTCTTGGGACAGGGCGACCCTACGAGCAGTACTTC,CSVEGRGLGTGRPYEQYF
TRBV7-2,TRBJ2-5,TRBD2,.,TGTGCCAGCAGCGCGCGGAGACTAGCGGGGGGGCAAGAGACCCAGTACTTC,CASSARRLAGGQETQYF
TRBV6-2/TRBV6-3,TRBJ2-7,.,few,TGTGCCAGCAGTGACGCACGGGAGCAGTACTTC,CASSDAREQYF
TRBV24-1,TRBJ2-5,.,.,TGTGCCACCAGTGACCGCGGGACAGCCCAGTACTTC,CATSDRGTAQYF
TRBV29-1,TRBJ1-5,.,.,TGCAGCGTTGTCTTGGGGAGGGAAAGAACCAATAGCAATCAGCCCCAGCATTTT,CSVVLGRERTNSNQPQHF
TRBV2,TRBJ2-5,TRBD1,many,TGTGCCAGCAGTGGGGGCGGACAGGGACACTTC,CASSGGGQGHF
TRBV10-3,TRBJ2-7,TRBD1,.,TGTGCCATCAGTCGGGACAGGGGCCACGAGCAGTACTTC,CAISRDRGHEQYF
TRBV5-1,TRBJ2-2,TRBD1,many,TGCGCCAGCAAACTTGGGGCAGGGGGCACCGGGGAGCTGTTTTTT,CASKLGAGGTGELFF
TRBV12-3/TRBV12-4,TRBJ2-5,.,many,TGTGCCAGCAGTCCCTCCGGACGGCACCAAGAGACCCAGTACTTC,CASSPSGRHQETQYF
TRBV6-2/TRBV6-3,TRBJ2-5,TRBD1,.,TGTGCCAGCAGTCTACTGACAGGGGACGAGACCCAGTACTTC,CASSLLTGDETQYF
TRBV4-3,TRBJ1-6,.,many,TGCGCCAGCAGCAAAAGGGAGTTGGCACCCCTCCACTTT,CASSKRELAPLHF
TRBV7-3,TRBJ2-5,TRBD2,.,TGTGCCAGCAGCTTACTAGCGGGAGCTGGAGAGACCCAGTACTTC,CASSLLAGAGETQYF
TRBV29-1,TRBJ2-7,.,.,TGTGCCTGGAGCCACACGACCAGTTCCTACGAGCAGTACTTC,CAWSHTTSSYEQYF
TRBV29-1,TRBJ2-7,.,many,TGCAGCGTTATACCGGGACTTGGGTACTACGAGCAGTACTTC,CSVIPGLGYYEQYF
TRBV20-1,TRBJ1-5,.,.,TGCAGTGCCCACTATGGGGCGGGCCAGCCCCAGCATTTT,CSAHYGAGQPQHF
TRBV5-4,TRBJ1-2,TRBD1,few,TGTGCCAGCACTGGCTTACAGGGGGCAGGGGGCTACACCTTC,CASTGLQGAGGYTF
TRBV5-4,TRBJ2-7,.,many,TGTGCCAGCAGCTTGGTACTCGGGGACGAGCAGTACTTC,CASSLVLGDEQYF
TRBV7-6,TRBJ1-3,.,many,TGTGCCAGCAGCTCAGCAGGGAAACGGTCTGGAAACACCATATATTTT,CASSSAGKRSGNTIYF
TRBV15,TRBJ1-1,TRBD1,.,TGTGCCACCAGCAGAGGGACAGGGGGAACTGAAGCTTTCTTT,CATSRGTGGTEAFF
TRBV25-1,TRBJ1-6,TRBD1,few,TGTGCCAGCAACGGCGGCAGCGCTGGACAGGGGGCCAATTCACCCCTCCACTTT,CASNGGSAGQGANSPLHF
TRBV12-3/TRBV12-4,TRBJ2-6,.,few,TGTGCCAGCAGTGCGGGTATTGGACACCTTACGGGGGCCAACGTCCTGACTTTC,CASSAGIGHLTGANVLTF
TRBV7-9,TRBJ1-6,.,many,TGTGCCAGCAGCGCAGGGGCGGATAATTCACCCCTCCACTTT,CASSAGADNSPLHF
TRBV25-1,TRBJ2-7,TRBD1,.,TGTGCCAGCAGCACCGGACAGGGGATGCCCTACGAGCAGTACTTC,CASSTGQGMPYEQYF
TRBV5-4,TRBJ2-7,TRBD1,few,TGTGCCAGCAGCGCTGGGACAGCGAGCTCCTACGAGCAGTACTTC,CASSAGTASSYEQYF
TRBV2,TRBJ2-5,TRBD2,many,TGTGCCAGCAGTGGAGAACTAGCGGGGGGGGATGAGACCCAGTACTTC,CASSGELAGGDETQYF
TRBV7-2,TRBJ1-3,TRBD1,few,TGTGCCAGCAGCCGGACAACCGGGACAGGGTCAAACACCATATATTTT,CASSRTTGTGSNTIYF
TRBV19,TRBJ2-2,.,.,TGTGCGAGCACATCGGGGGCCACCGGGGAGCTGTTTTTT,CASTSGATGELFF
TRBV14,TRBJ2-7,.,few,TGTGCCAGCAGCCAAGGGGCTTTACTCTACGAGCAGTACTTC,CASSQGALLYEQYF
TRBV10-3,TRBJ2-5,TRBD2,.,TGTGCCACCGTTAGCGGGGGCCAAGAGACCCAGTACTTC,CATVSGGQETQYF
TRBV7-6,TRBJ2-5,TRBD2,.,TGTGCCAGCAGCATCGGGACTAGCGGGGGAGGGTGGGGAGAGACCCAGTACTTC,CASSIGTSGGGWGETQYF
TRBV7-9,TRBJ2-7,.,many,TGTGCCAGCAGCCGAGAGCCTCCTTTCCACGAGCAGTACTTC,CASSREPPFHEQYF
TRBV15,TRBJ2-7,.,many,TGTGCCACCAGCTCCCCGAGTTCCTACGAGCAGTACTTC,CATSSPSSYEQYF
TRBV9,TRBJ1-1,TRBD1,.,TGTGCCAGCAGCGCCTCAGGGGGGGGGAAGTCTGAAGCTTTCTTT,CASSASGGGKSEAFF
TRBV29-1,TRBJ2-7,.,.,TGCAGCGTTGAAGATCATGGACAAACATCAGGCTACGAGCAGTACTTC,CSVEDHGQTSGYEQYF
TRBV2,TRBJ1-4,TRBD1,.,TGTGCCAGCAGTACTGGACAGGGTGTGGATGAAAAACTGTTTTTT,CASSTGQGVDEKLFF
TRBV20-1,TRBJ1-4,.,few,TGCAGTGTCGAACCGGTAACGGGTGGAGCTAATGAAAAACTGTTTTTT,CSVEPVTGGANEKLFF
TRBV12-3/TRBV12-4,TRBJ1-5,TRBD1,many,TGTGCCAGCAGTTTAGCCCGACAGGGAGTACGGCCCCAGCATTTT,CASSLARQGVRPQHF